Listed below are T cell receptor beta chains from one sample, sequenced in a study of T cell changes during pregnancy in multiple sclerosis. TCRdb keeps only in-frame clones here, not all; method: immunoSEQ multiplex PCR. The data contain about 71,000 clones, 85% to 95% of them singletons. The sequenced sample was peripheral blood, obtained in the third trimester of pregnancy. These receptors all come from a female donor with multiple sclerosis, enrolled in a pregnancy study. The CDR3 runs from the conserved cysteine through the conserved F or W. The order of the fields is D gene, V gene, CDR3 length, J gene, clone size, CDR3 DNA, CDR3 protein. The D gene is left open where the match is weak. Rows may omit the clone size; those that give it use once, few, many or a size class.

d_call: TRBD1; v_call: TRBV6-5; cdr3_length: 15; j_call: TRBJ2-7; clone_size: .; cdr3_nt: TGTGCCAGCAGGTCCACAGGGGGCGCCTCCTACGAGCAGTACTTC; cdr3_aa: CASRSTGGASYEQYF
d_call: .; v_call: TRBV6-1; cdr3_length: 15; j_call: TRBJ1-1; clone_size: .; cdr3_nt: TGTGCCAGCAGTGAAGCAGTAGGGGCATCTCATGAAGCTTTCTTT; cdr3_aa: CASSEAVGASHEAFF
d_call: TRBD1; v_call: TRBV20-1; cdr3_length: 11; j_call: TRBJ2-1; clone_size: .; cdr3_nt: TGCAGTGCTCGACAGGGTTTGTGGCAGTTCTTC; cdr3_aa: CSARQGLWQFF
d_call: TRBD1; v_call: TRBV23-1; cdr3_length: 14; j_call: TRBJ2-5; clone_size: .; cdr3_nt: TGCGCCAGCAGTCTTAATTTAGGGGGCGCGACCCAGTACTTC; cdr3_aa: CASSLNLGGATQYF
d_call: .; v_call: TRBV6-1; cdr3_length: 13; j_call: TRBJ1-5; clone_size: .; cdr3_nt: TGTGCCAGCAGTGAACAGCCGGGACAGCCCCAGCATTTT; cdr3_aa: CASSEQPGQPQHF
d_call: TRBD2; v_call: TRBV7-2; cdr3_length: 21; j_call: TRBJ2-1; clone_size: .; cdr3_nt: TGTGCCAGCAGCTTAGCCCCACCCGAGGTAGCGGGAACGGCTGCCTACAATGAGCAGTTCTTC; cdr3_aa: CASSLAPPEVAGTAAYNEQFF
d_call: TRBD2; v_call: TRBV5-1; cdr3_length: 15; j_call: TRBJ2-1; clone_size: .; cdr3_nt: TGCGCCAGCAGCTTGGCGACTAGCGGGGTTAATGAGCAGTTCTTC; cdr3_aa: CASSLATSGVNEQFF
d_call: TRBD1; v_call: TRBV7-9; cdr3_length: 16; j_call: TRBJ1-4; clone_size: .; cdr3_nt: TGTGCCAGCAGCCCCCAGGGGGGACAGGGGTCCAGCGGACTGTTTTTT; cdr3_aa: CASSPQGGQGSSGLFF
d_call: TRBD2; v_call: TRBV27; cdr3_length: 16; j_call: TRBJ2-1; clone_size: .; cdr3_nt: TGTGCCAGCAGTTCCGGCCGACTAGCGGGGGACAATGAGCAGTTCTTC; cdr3_aa: CASSSGRLAGDNEQFF
d_call: TRBD2; v_call: TRBV10-2; cdr3_length: 13; j_call: TRBJ2-2; clone_size: .; cdr3_nt: TGCGCCAGCAGTGGAGCGGGGACCGGGGAGCTGTTTTTT; cdr3_aa: CASSGAGTGELFF
d_call: TRBD2; v_call: TRBV11-2; cdr3_length: 16; j_call: TRBJ2-3; clone_size: .; cdr3_nt: TGTGCCAGCAGCTTAAATAGCGGGATGAGCACAGATACGCAGTATTTT; cdr3_aa: CASSLNSGMSTDTQYF
d_call: .; v_call: TRBV19; cdr3_length: 20; j_call: TRBJ2-1; clone_size: once; cdr3_nt: TGTGCCAGTAGCCAACAGGGGCCGAACCGGGTCGGGGGGGACTACAATGAGCAGTTCTTC; cdr3_aa: CASSQQGPNRVGGDYNEQFF
d_call: .; v_call: TRBV2; cdr3_length: 14; j_call: TRBJ1-2; clone_size: few; cdr3_nt: TGTGCCAGCAGTGAAAGGGGTTCCACATATGGCTACACCTTC; cdr3_aa: CASSERGSTYGYTF
d_call: TRBD1; v_call: TRBV18; cdr3_length: 18; j_call: TRBJ2-2; clone_size: once; cdr3_nt: TGTGCCAGCTCACCAAGAGGAGCGGGACAGGGAAATACCGGGGAGCTGTTTTTT; cdr3_aa: CASSPRGAGQGNTGELFF
d_call: .; v_call: TRBV7-9; cdr3_length: 15; j_call: TRBJ2-5; clone_size: .; cdr3_nt: TGTGCCAGCAGCTTAGCGGGGCCAGGCCAGGAGACCCAGTACTTC; cdr3_aa: CASSLAGPGQETQYF
d_call: .; v_call: TRBV11-2; cdr3_length: 18; j_call: TRBJ2-7; clone_size: .; cdr3_nt: TGTGCCAGCAGCTTAGATGGCAGTCGGGGACTTAGTACCTACGAGCAGTACTTC; cdr3_aa: CASSLDGSRGLSTYEQYF